The next 28 T cell receptor beta chains were all read from a single sample in a study of beta chain features in type 1 diabetes. Of the isolated RNA, all was reverse transcribed, and so the sequenced material was expressed TCRB transcripts. Method: immunoSEQ multiplex PCR; TCRdb's copy keeps in-frame clones and lacks some. The sample holds 350,000 to 450,000 clones; approximately 16% are singletons and the top ten take under 0.02%. The sequencing input was naive CD4+ T cells from blood. These receptors all come from a woman aged 18-29 years in good health.

CDR3 bases: TGTGCCAGCAGCGTAGGTCATCAGCGGGGACGAAATGAGCAGTTCTTC. The encoded protein is CASSVGHQRGRNEQFF. The chain uses TRBV9 and TRBJ2-1; 7 nucleotides match TRBD2. Germline V gene sequence: CDR1 SGDLS, CDR2 YYNGEE. The CDR3 has 16 residues. V gave up 0 bases and J gave up 7 bases; unmatched junction bases: 10.

This clone appeared a few times. The chain uses TRBV25-1 and TRBJ2-7; the match to TRBD1 covers 7 bases. The trim removed 0 bases at V and 4 bases at J, leaving 6 bases unmatched. Germline V gives CDR1 MGHDK, CDR2 SYGVNS. The CDR3 is 15 amino acids. The CDR3 here is CASSEYGRGKYEQYF. The CDR3 nucleotides read TGTGCCAGCAGTGAATATGGCAGGGGGAAATACGAGCAGTACTTC.

The gene calls are TRBV30 and TRBJ2-1; D may be TRBD1 (6 bases). Germline V gives CDR1 GTSNPN, CDR2 SVGIG (reference sequence). The CDR3 is 12 amino acids. Trimming removed 5 bases at V and 5 bases at J, with 10 bases between. The CDR3: CAWGDTNNEQFF. Here the CDR3 DNA reads TGTGCCTGGGGGGACACGAACAATGAGCAGTTCTTC.

CDR3 in DNA: TGTGCCAGCAGCGATCAAAGGGGGTGGACTGAAGCTTTCTTT. Residues: CASSDQRGWTEAFF. V and J are TRBV11-2 and TRBJ1-1; perhaps TRBD1 as D (6 bases). This CDR3 contains 14 residues. Germline CDR1 and CDR2: SGHAT and FQNNGV. With 5 bases removed from V and 5 bases from J, the gap between germline ends came to 15 bases.

This clone turned up a few times. This chain uses TRBV7-9 with TRBJ2-1, with 9 bases that match TRBD1. V was pared by 3 bases and J by 12 bases, with 12 bases of the junction left unmatched. Germline V gene lookup returns CDR1 SEHNR and CDR2 FQNEAQ (reference sequence). The CDR3 has 15 residues. The CDR3 reads CASSFQGQGISGQFF. As DNA, the CDR3 is TGTGCCAGCAGCTTCCAGGGACAGGGTATCTCAGGGCAGTTCTTC.

V and J are TRBV28 and TRBJ2-3; perhaps TRBD1 as D (5 bases). This CDR3 has 13 amino acids. Trimming took 6 bases from V and 0 from J, leaving 7 bases between them. Germline lookup yields CDR1 MDHEN and CDR2 SYDVKM. The CDR3 nucleotides read TGTGCCAGCAGGGCAGGGAGCACAGATACGCAGTATTTT. This sequence encodes CASRAGSTDTQYF. Supplemented by reference TRBV28 and TRBJ2-3, the full variable domain reads DVKVTQSSRYLVKRTGEKVFLECVQDMDHENMFWYRQDPGLGLRLIYFSYDVKMKEKGDIPEGYSVSREKKERFSLILESASTNQTSMYLCASRAGSTDTQYFGPGTRLTVL.

V gene TRBV11-2 combines with J gene TRBJ2-3; D unresolved. CDR3 length: 13 residues. The germline V gene has CDR1 SGHAT and CDR2 FQNNGV. V was shortened by 0 bases and J by 4 bases, with 5 bases between the two germline ends. The CDR3 DNA reads as TGTGCCAGCAGCTTAGATCTCGCAGATACGCAGTATTTT. It translates to CASSLDLADTQYF.

The gene calls are TRBV6-1 and TRBJ1-1; no clear D gene. This CDR3 is built from 10 residues. In germline, CDR1 is MNHNS, CDR2 SASEGT. V was trimmed by 5 bases and J by 7 bases, leaving 5 bases between them. As DNA, the CDR3 is TGTGCCAGCAGTCGTAATGAAGCTTTCTTT. Protein product: CASSRNEAFF.

The CDR3 sequence: CASNTGTEPNGYTF. The CDR3 DNA is TGCGCCAGCAACACCGGGACAGAACCAAATGGCTACACCTTC. The chain recombines TRBV5-1 with TRBJ1-2; 7 nucleotides match TRBD1. The CDR3 consists of 14 residues. Unmatched junction bases numbered 11, after V lost 6 bases and J lost 6 bases. The germline gives CDR1 SGHRS, CDR2 YFSETQ.

Note on this clone: Compared with germline, one end of the junction differs, possibly owing to a read error. The chain employs TRBV5-1 and TRBJ1-1; 7 bases fit TRBD1. Per germline, CDR1 SGHRS and CDR2 YFSETQ. CDR3 length: 16 amino acids. CDR3 in DNA: TGCGCCAGCAGCCTAAGACAGGGTCCCTTGAACCCTGAAGCTTTCTTT. Residues: CASSLRQGPLNPEAFF.

This clone has a handful of counts. This chain connects TRBV7-9 to TRBJ1-4, with 9 bases identical to TRBD1. The CDR3 contains 15 residues. V trimming: 3 bases; J trimming: 8 bases; junction bases outside the gene matches: 7. The germline gives CDR1 SEHNR, CDR2 FQNEAQ (reference sequence). Here the CDR3 DNA reads TGTGCCAGCAGCTTGCAGGACAGGGGCGAAGAAAAACTGTTTTTT. Its translation is CASSLQDRGEEKLFF.

This clone was picked up a small number of times. The genes are TRBV27 and TRBJ2-1, with TRBD1 matching over 10 bases. The CDR3 is 18 amino acids. The germline V gene encodes CDR1 MNHEY and CDR2 SMNVEV (reference sequence). Unmatched junction bases numbered 13, after V lost 8 bases and J lost 0 bases. CDR3 in DNA: TGTGCCAGCCGACCGGACAGGGGGGGGAGACGCTCCTACAATGAGCAGTTCTTC. Its protein is CASRPDRGGRRSYNEQFF.

The chain is built from TRBV5-1 and TRBJ2-7; 8 bases are a match to TRBD1. CDR3 size: 15 residues. In germline, CDR1 is SGHRS, CDR2 YFSETQ. With 5 bases clipped from V and 3 bases from J, the junction kept 10 bases outside the gene matches. CDR3 in amino acids: CASSFLQGANYEQYF. The CDR3 DNA is TGCGCCAGCAGTTTCCTTCAGGGGGCCAACTACGAGCAGTACTTC.

This clone has a handful of counts. The genes are TRBV5-1 and TRBJ1-1; D possibly corresponds to TRBD1 (5 bases). Trimming left V 4 bases short and J 1 base short, with 14 bases between. The CDR3 contains 15 residues. Germline-derived CDR1 and CDR2 are SGHRS and YFSETQ. CDR3 protein: CASSTGPTANTEAFF. The CDR3 nucleotides are TGCGCCAGCAGCACCGGCCCGACAGCGAACACTGAAGCTTTCTTT.

This clone was counted between two and nine times. The chain joins TRBV30 to TRBJ1-5; tentatively, D is TRBD1 (5 bases). CDR1 GTSNPN and CDR2 SVGIG come from the germline V gene (reference sequence). The V and J ends lost 5 bases and 2 bases respectively, with 19 bases between them. CDR3 length: 16 residues. CDR3 sequence (DNA): TGTGCCTGGGACGCCGGGAGGTGGGGCGGCAATCAGCCCCAGCATTTT. Protein product: CAWDAGRWGGNQPQHF.

The chain employs TRBV18 and TRBJ2-7; 8 bases map to TRBD1. Trimming took 2 bases from V and 1 from J; bases not matched to a gene: 4. The CDR3 totals 15 residues. Germline CDR1 is KGHSH and CDR2 is LQKENI. CDR3 coding DNA: TGTGCCAGCTCACCATCGACAGGGGAGTCCTACGAGCAGTACTTC. Protein sequence: CASSPSTGESYEQYF. Variable domain in full (rest from reference TRBV18 and TRBJ2-7): NAGVMQNPRHLVRRRGQEARLRCSPMKGHSHVYWYRQLPEEGLKFMVYLQKENIIDESGMPKERFSAEFPKEGPSILRIQQVVRGDSAAYFCASSPSTGESYEQYFGPGTRLTVT.

In DNA form, the CDR3 reads TGTGCCAGCAAAGCAGGGAGCACAGATACGCAGTATTTT. Its translation: CASKAGSTDTQYF. The rearrangement uses TRBV27 and TRBJ2-3, with D possibly TRBD1 on 5 matching bases. The CDR3 extends over 13 amino acids. Germline V gene data show CDR1 as MNHEY and CDR2 as SMNVEV (reference sequence). The V gene lost 7 bases and the J gene lost 0 bases, with 8 bases spanning the gap.

The chain carries TRBV7-9 and TRBJ2-3; a possible D gene is TRBD1 (5 bases). The ends were cut back, 2 bases at V and 6 bases at J, with 15 bases in the middle. This CDR3 has 15 residues. Per germline, CDR1 SEHNR and CDR2 FQNEAQ (reference sequence). CDR3 protein: CASSLQAGLRDTQYF. CDR3 in DNA: TGTGCCAGCAGCTTACAGGCAGGGCTCAGGGATACGCAGTATTTT. The whole variable domain, filled in from reference TRBV7-9 and TRBJ2-3, reads DTGVSQNPRHKITKRGQNVTFRCDPISEHNRLYWYRQTLGQGPEFLTYFQNEAQLEKSRLLSDRFSAERPKGSFSTLEIQRTEQGDSAMYLCASSLQAGLRDTQYFGPGTRLTVL.

The rearrangement joins TRBV6-4 to TRBJ2-1, with 9 nucleotides matching TRBD1. Germline values: CDR1 MRHNA, CDR2 SNTAGT. V shed 6 bases, J shed 8 bases, and the junction held 5 bases outside the gene matches. There are 13 residues in the CDR3. The CDR3 spells CASSLDRGDEQFF. The DNA of the CDR3 is TGTGCCAGCAGCCTGGACAGGGGCGATGAGCAGTTCTTC.

This clone was seen only a few times. The genes are TRBV2 and TRBJ2-2; TRBD1 aligns across 7 bases. Unmatched junction bases numbered 6, after V lost 4 bases and J lost 4 bases. The CDR3 totals 15 residues. Germline assignment: CDR1 SNHLY and CDR2 FYNNEI. CDR3 amino acids: CASSVQGLGTGELFF. The CDR3 DNA sequence: TGTGCCAGCAGTGTACAGGGGCTAGGCACCGGGGAGCTGTTTTTT. Looking up the rest from reference TRBV2 and TRBJ2-2 gives the full variable domain: EPEVTQTPSHQVTQMGQEVILRCVPISNHLYFYWYRQILGQKVEFLVSFYNNEISEKSEIFDDQFSVERPDGSNFTLKIRSTKLEDSAMYFCASSVQGLGTGELFFGEGSRLTVL.

This clone was seen only a few times. J is TRBJ2-3 and V is TRBV4-2, with 10 positions matching TRBD2. Germline loops: CDR1 LGHNA, CDR2 YNFKEQ. Losses at the gene ends were 0 bases for V and 4 bases for J; bases not matched to a gene: 7. The CDR3 covers 17 residues. CDR3 in amino acids: CASSQERAGGPSDTQYF. The CDR3 DNA is TGTGCCAGCAGCCAAGAGCGAGCGGGAGGGCCCTCAGATACGCAGTATTTT.

This clone was observed once. This chain joins TRBV7-3 and TRBJ2-1, with D possibly matching TRBD2 (5 bases). The CDR3 sequence is 14 residues long. The germline V gene encodes CDR1 SGHTA and CDR2 FQGTGA. V gave up 5 bases and J gave up 4 bases, with 12 bases separating them. CDR3 residues: CASSEGLPYNEQFF. CDR3 bases: TGTGCCAGCAGCGAAGGACTTCCTTACAATGAGCAGTTCTTC.

The chain employs TRBV5-4 and TRBJ2-5, with 10 bases fitting TRBD2. In germline, CDR1 is SGHNT, CDR2 YYREEE (reference sequence). V trimming: 2 bases; J trimming: 5 bases; junction bases outside the gene matches: 3. The CDR3 consists of 14 residues. CDR3 DNA: TGTGCCAGCAGCTTTACTAGCGGGACGGAGACCCAGTACTTC. Translation: CASSFTSGTETQYF.

The chain couples TRBV29-1 to TRBJ2-1; 11 bases are a match to TRBD1. The CDR3 is 14 residues long. J was trimmed by 6 bases and V by 1 base; bases with no gene match: 2. Germline loops: CDR1 SQVTM, CDR2 ANQGSEA. CDR3 coding DNA: TGCAGCGTTGAAGTGGACAGGGGGCTCAATGAGCAGTTCTTC. Translating gives CSVEVDRGLNEQFF.

There are a few counts of this clone. The chain couples TRBV30 to TRBJ2-1; no clear D gene. The CDR3 is made up of 12 amino acids. CDR1 is GTSNPN and CDR2 is SVGIG in the germline V gene (reference sequence). Deletions cut 0 bases from V and 7 bases from J, with 7 bases between. The CDR3: CAWSVTRNEQFF. The CDR3 DNA is TGTGCCTGGAGTGTAACCCGGAATGAGCAGTTCTTC.

This clone was counted between two and nine times. The rearrangement joins TRBV4-2 to TRBJ2-6; 11 bases align to TRBD2. CDR3 size: 14 residues. Trimming cost V 1 base and J 13 bases; bases outside gene matches: 3. From germline, CDR1 is LGHNA and CDR2 YNFKEQ. CDR3 DNA sequence: TGTGCCAGCAGCCAAGCACTAGCGGGAGAGGTCCTGACTTTC. Amino acid sequence: CASSQALAGEVLTF.

The chain joins TRBV29-1 to TRBJ2-1; the match to TRBD2 covers 13 bases. Germline CDR1 and CDR2: SQVTM and ANQGSEA. With 0 bases clipped from V and 7 bases from J, the junction kept 6 bases outside the gene matches. This CDR3 comprises 16 residues. The chain's CDR3 is CSVEEFGLAGVNEQFF. Here the CDR3 DNA reads TGCAGCGTTGAAGAATTTGGACTAGCGGGAGTGAATGAGCAGTTCTTC.

The V and J genes are TRBV30 and TRBJ1-2; D gene uncertain. Germline lookup yields CDR1 GTSNPN and CDR2 SVGIG (reference sequence). The V end was cut by 3 bases, the J end by 1 base, with 6 bases between. The CDR3 is made up of 12 amino acids. The CDR3 region is CAWSPYNYGYTF. The CDR3 DNA reads as TGTGCCTGGAGCCCCTATAACTATGGCTACACCTTC. The full variable domain, completed using reference TRBV30 and TRBJ1-2, is SQTIHQWPATLVQPVGSPLSLECTVEGTSNPNLYWYRQAAGRGLQLLFYSVGIGQISSEVPQNLSASRPQDRQFILSSKKLLLSDSGFYLCAWSPYNYGYTFGSGTRLTVV.